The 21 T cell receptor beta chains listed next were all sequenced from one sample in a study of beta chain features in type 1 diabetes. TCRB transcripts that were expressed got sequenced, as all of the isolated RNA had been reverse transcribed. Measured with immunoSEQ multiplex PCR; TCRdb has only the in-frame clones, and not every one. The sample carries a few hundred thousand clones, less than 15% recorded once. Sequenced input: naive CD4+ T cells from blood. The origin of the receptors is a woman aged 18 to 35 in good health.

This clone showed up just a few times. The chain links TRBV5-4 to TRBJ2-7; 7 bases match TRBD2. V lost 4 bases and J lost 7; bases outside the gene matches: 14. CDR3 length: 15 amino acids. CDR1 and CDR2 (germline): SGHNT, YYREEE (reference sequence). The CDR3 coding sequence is TGTGCCAGCAGCCTCCCTTTCGGGGGGTTGGCGGAGCAGTACTTC. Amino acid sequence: CASSLPFGGLAEQYF.

The chain's CDR3 is CASSLPGQILGEQYF. CDR3 sequence (DNA): TGTGCCAGCAGTCTCCCAGGACAGATCCTAGGCGAGCAGTACTTC. J is TRBJ2-7 and V is TRBV27; tentative D call: TRBD1 (6 bases). CDR1 is MNHEY and CDR2 is SMNVEV in the germline V gene (reference sequence). Trimming shortened V by 5 bases and J by 6 bases, and 20 bases separated the two germline ends. The CDR3 runs 15 residues.

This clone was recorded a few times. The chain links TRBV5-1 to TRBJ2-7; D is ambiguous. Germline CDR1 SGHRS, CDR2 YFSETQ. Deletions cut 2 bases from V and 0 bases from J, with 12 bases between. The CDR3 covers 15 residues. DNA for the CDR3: TGCGCCAGCAGCTTCGGTTCTGCTAGCTCCTACGAGCAGTACTTC. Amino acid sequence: CASSFGSASSYEQYF.

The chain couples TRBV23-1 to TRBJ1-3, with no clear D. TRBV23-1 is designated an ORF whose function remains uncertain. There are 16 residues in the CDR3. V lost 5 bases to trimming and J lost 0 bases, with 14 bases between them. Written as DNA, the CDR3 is TGCGCCAGCAGTAGTCAGACTCATTACTCTGGAAACACCATATATTTT. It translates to CASSSQTHYSGNTIYF.

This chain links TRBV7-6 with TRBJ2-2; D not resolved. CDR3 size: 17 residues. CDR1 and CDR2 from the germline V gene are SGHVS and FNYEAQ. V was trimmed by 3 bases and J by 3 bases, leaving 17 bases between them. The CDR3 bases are TGTGCCAGCAGCTTTCAGAACCGAACAAAATACACCGGGGAGCTGTTTTTT. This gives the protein CASSFQNRTKYTGELFF.

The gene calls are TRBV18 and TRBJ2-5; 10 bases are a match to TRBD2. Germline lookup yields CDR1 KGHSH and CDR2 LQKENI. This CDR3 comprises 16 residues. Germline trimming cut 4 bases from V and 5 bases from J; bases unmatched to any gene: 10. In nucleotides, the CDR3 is TGTGCCAGCTCACGCCTAGCGGGAGTACAGAAGGAGACCCAGTACTTC. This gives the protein CASSRLAGVQKETQYF.

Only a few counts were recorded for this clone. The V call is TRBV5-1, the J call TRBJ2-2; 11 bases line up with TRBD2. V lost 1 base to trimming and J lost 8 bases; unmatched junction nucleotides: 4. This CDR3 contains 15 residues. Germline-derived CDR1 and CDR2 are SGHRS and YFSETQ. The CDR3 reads CASSLTTSGNGELFF. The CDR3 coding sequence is TGCGCCAGCAGCTTGACGACTAGCGGGAATGGGGAGCTGTTTTTT.

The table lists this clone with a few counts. The chain's CDR3 is CASVPLSSGANVLTF. In DNA, the CDR3 is TGTGCCAGCGTACCATTGAGCTCTGGGGCCAACGTCCTGACTTTC. This chain links TRBV6-5 with TRBJ2-6, with D unclear. The CDR3 is 15 residues long. CDR1 MNHEY and CDR2 SVGAGI come from the germline V gene. The V end lost 8 bases, the J end lost 0 bases, and 11 bases lay between the germline ends.

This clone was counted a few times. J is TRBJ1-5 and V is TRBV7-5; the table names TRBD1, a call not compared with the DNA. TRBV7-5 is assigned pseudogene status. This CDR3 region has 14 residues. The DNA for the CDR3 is TGTGCCAGAAGCCTTAGACAGATCAATCAGCCCCAGCATTTT. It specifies CARSLRQINQPQHF.

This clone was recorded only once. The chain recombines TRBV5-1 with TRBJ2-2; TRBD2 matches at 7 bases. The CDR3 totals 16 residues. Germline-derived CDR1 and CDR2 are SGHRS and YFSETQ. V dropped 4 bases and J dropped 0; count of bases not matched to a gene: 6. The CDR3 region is CASSGQLAANTGELFF. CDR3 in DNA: TGCGCCAGCAGCGGCCAGCTAGCGGCGAACACCGGGGAGCTGTTTTTT.

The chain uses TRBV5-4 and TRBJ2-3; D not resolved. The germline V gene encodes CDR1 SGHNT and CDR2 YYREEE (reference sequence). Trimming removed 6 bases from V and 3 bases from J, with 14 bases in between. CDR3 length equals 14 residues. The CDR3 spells CASTSVGGTDTQYF. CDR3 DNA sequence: TGTGCCAGCACCTCAGTTGGTGGTACAGATACGCAGTATTTT.

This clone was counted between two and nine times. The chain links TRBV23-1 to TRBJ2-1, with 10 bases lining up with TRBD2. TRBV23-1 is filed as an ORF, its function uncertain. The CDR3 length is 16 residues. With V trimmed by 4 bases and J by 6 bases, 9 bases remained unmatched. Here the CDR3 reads CASSRPQREGLNEQFF. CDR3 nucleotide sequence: TGCGCCAGCAGTCGCCCCCAGCGGGAGGGCCTCAATGAGCAGTTCTTC.

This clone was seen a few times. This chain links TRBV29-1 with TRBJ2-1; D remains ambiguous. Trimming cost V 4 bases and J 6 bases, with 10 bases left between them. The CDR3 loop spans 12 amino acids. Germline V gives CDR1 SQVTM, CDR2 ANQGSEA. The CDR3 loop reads CSVVLGRNEQFF. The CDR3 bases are TGCAGCGTTGTCCTGGGCCGCAATGAGCAGTTCTTC.

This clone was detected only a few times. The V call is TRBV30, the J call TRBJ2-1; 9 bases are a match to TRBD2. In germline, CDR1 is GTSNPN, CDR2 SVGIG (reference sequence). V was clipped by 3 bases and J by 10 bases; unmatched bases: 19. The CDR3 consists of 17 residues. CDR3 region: CAWSGSTFGTSIREQFF. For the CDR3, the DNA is TGTGCCTGGAGCGGATCGACCTTCGGGACTAGCATAAGGGAGCAGTTCTTC.

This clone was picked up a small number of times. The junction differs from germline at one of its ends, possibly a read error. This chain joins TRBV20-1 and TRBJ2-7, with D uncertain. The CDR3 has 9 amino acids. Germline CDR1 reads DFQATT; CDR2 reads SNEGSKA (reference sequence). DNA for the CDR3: TGCAGTGCTAGGGCAAATAATGACTTC. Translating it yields CSARANNDF.

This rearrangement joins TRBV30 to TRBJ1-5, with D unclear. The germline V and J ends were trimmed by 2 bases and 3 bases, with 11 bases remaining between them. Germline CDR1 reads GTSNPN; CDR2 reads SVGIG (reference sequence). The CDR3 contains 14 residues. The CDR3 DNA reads TGTGCCTGGAGTATTTGGGGAGACAATCAGCCCCAGCATTTT. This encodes CAWSIWGDNQPQHF.

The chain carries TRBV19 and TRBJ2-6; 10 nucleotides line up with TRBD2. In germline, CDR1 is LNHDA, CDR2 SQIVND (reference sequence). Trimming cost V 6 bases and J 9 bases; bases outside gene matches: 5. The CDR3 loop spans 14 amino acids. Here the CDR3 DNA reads TGTGCCAGTAGACCACTAGCGGGATACAACGTCCTGACTTTC. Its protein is CASRPLAGYNVLTF. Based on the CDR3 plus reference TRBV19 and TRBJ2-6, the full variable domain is DGGITQSPKYLFRKEGQNVTLSCEQNLNHDAMYWYRQDPGQGLRLIYYSQIVNDFQKGDIAEGYSVSREKKESFPLTVTSAQKNPTAFYLCASRPLAGYNVLTFGAGSRLTVL.

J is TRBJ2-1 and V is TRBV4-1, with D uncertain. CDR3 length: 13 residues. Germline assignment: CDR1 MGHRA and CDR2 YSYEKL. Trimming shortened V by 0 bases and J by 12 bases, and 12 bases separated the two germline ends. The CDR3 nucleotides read TGCGCCAGCAGCCAAGAGTTTTTGCGGTGGCAGTTCTTC. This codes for CASSQEFLRWQFF.

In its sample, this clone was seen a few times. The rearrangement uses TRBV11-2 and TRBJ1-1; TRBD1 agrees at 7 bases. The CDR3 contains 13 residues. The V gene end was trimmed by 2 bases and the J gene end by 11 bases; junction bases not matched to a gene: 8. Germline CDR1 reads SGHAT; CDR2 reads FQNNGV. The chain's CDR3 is CASSLYQGDGAFF. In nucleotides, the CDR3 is TGTGCCAGCAGCTTATACCAGGGGGATGGCGCTTTCTTT.

The CDR3 DNA is TGTGCCAGCAACATCGCCGGGACAGCCTACGAGCAGTACTTC. Translated, it gives CASNIAGTAYEQYF. The chain couples TRBV28 to TRBJ2-5, with 7 bases fitting TRBD1. The tail of the sequence fits TRBJ2-7 better, so the J call may be wrong. Germline CDR1 MDHEN, CDR2 SYDVKM. This CDR3 has 14 residues.

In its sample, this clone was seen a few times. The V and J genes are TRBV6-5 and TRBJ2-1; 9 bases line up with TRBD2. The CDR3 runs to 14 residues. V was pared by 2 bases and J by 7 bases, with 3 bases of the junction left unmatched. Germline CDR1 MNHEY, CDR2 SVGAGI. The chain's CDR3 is CASSYLAGRNEQFF. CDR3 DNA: TGTGCCAGCAGTTACCTAGCGGGAAGGAATGAGCAGTTCTTC.